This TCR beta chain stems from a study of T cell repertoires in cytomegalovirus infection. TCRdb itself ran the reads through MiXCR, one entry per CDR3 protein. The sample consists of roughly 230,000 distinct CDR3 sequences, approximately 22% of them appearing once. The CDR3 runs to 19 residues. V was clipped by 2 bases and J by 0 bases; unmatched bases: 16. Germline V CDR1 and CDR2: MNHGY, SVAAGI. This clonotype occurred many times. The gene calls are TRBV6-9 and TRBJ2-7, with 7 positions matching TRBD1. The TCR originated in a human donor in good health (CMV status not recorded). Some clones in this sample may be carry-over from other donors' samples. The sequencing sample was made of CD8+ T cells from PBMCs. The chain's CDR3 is CASSYLHPHRGVSSYEQYF. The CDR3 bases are TGTGCCAGCAGTTATCTTCATCCTCACAGGGGTGTAAGCTCCTACGAGCAGTACTTC.